This T cell receptor beta chain was obtained from a study of post-analysis software for immune sequencing data. In the study overall: Relapsing-remitting, secondary progressive and progressive-relapsing multiple sclerosis were all included among the disease courses.

The CDR3 consists of 15 residues. The V and J ends lost 5 bases and 1 base respectively, with 13 bases between them. Germline V gene data show CDR1 as MDHEN and CDR2 as SYDVKM. The authors incorporated unique molecular identifiers into the TCR beta cDNA libraries. Out of about 1 to 11 million T cells, roughly 0.5 million cDNA molecules were generated. TCRdb reprocessed the PCR reads with MiXCR, giving one entry per CDR3 protein. This sample has 650,000 to 850,000 distinct CDR3 sequences, with approximately 53% found just once. This clonotype was detected a few times. Its matching antigen is unknown. Study-level findings and limits: Patients carried a handful of TRBV segments more frequently than controls did, and TRBV5-6, TRBV5-1 and TRBV20-1 were among them. Multiple sclerosis was associated with a significant reduction in normalized Chao1 diversity relative to controls.

Sequencing was performed on blood. The chain links TRBV28 to TRBJ2-3; D is ambiguous. This clonotype was sampled from a girl aged 5-17 years with multiple sclerosis. The CDR3 bases are TGTGCCAGCAGTGTTAAACACACCCGCACAGATACGCAGTATTTT. It yields the protein CASSVKHTRTDTQYF.